This T cell receptor (beta chain) stems from a study of human T cells and chemical hapten exposure. Study results and caveats: TCRs above 1 in 1000 frequency did not change with DPC sensitization.

On this clonotype itself: No antigen is known for it.

Attachment of unique molecular identifiers to individual cDNA molecules was performed in the library. TCRdb re-derived calls from the RACE reads in MiXCR, one entry per CDR3 protein. Among under 450,000 distinct CDR3 sequences listed, about 6% were seen once. Indicated time point: patch test 2, 6 weeks after DPC sensitization. The treatment: therapeutic diphenylcyclopropenone sensitization with weekly scalp DPC. Every donor had alopecia and was 18 to 70 years old; all were suitable for DPC. It was unfractionated whole blood from which total RNA was extracted. The CDR3 is 13 amino acids. The V gene's germline CDR1 is SGHTA and CDR2 FQGNSA. The V end lost 5 bases, the J end lost 1 base, and 6 bases lay between the germline ends.

Material: whole blood, obtained in connection with sensitization to the hapten diphenylcyclopropenone (DPC). The rearrangement uses TRBV7-2 and TRBJ2-1, with D unresolved. The TCR comes from a woman between 18 and 29 years old with alopecia areata. Some clones in this sample may be carry-over from other donors' samples. The CDR3 loop reads CASSPQSYNEQFF. In nucleotides, the CDR3 is TGTGCCAGCAGCCCGCAGTCCTACAATGAGCAGTTCTTC.